Listed below are T cell receptor beta chains from one sample, sequenced in a study of T cell changes during pregnancy in multiple sclerosis. Clones were sequenced by immunoSEQ multiplex PCR, and TCRdb holds only the in-frame ones, with some missing. Of tens of thousands of clones listed, 90% were seen once; the top ten hold around 0.52%. The sequencing used CD4+ T cells from peripheral blood mononuclear cells, collected in the second trimester of pregnancy. The receptors derive from a female donor with multiple sclerosis, enrolled in a pregnancy study. The CDR3 runs from the conserved cysteine through the conserved F or W. Fields, in order: J gene, V gene, D gene, clone size, CDR3 DNA, CDR3 protein. The D gene is left open where the match is weak. Size is omitted from some rows. Given values are once, few, many or a class for expanded clones.

TRBJ2-2,TRBV9,TRBD1,-,TGTGCCAGCAGCGTAACAGGGGCGACGAACACCGGGGAGCTGTTTTTT,CASSVTGATNTGELFF
TRBJ1-4,TRBV29-1,-,-,TGCAGCGTTCTCGCCCGGACTCGTGATAGGGGGGAAAAACTGTTTTTT,CSVLARTRDRGEKLFF
TRBJ2-1,TRBV5-6,TRBD1,-,TGTGCCAGCAGCCGAAGACAGGGGTCCTACAATGAGCAGTTCTTC,CASSRRQGSYNEQFF
TRBJ2-1,TRBV10-3,TRBD1,-,TGTGCCAACTCCCGCGGGGGACAGGGCTACAATGAGCAGTTCTTC,CANSRGGQGYNEQFF
TRBJ2-7,TRBV6-6,TRBD2,-,TGTGCCAGCAGCCAACTAGCGGGAGGGTACGAGCAGTACTTC,CASSQLAGGYEQYF
TRBJ1-3,TRBV2,-,-,TGTGCCAGCAGTGACAGGGCTTTTGGAAACACCATATATTTT,CASSDRAFGNTIYF
TRBJ2-1,TRBV27,TRBD2,few,TGTGCCAGCAGTCCGATCCGGACTAGCGGGATCAATGAGCAGTTCTTC,CASSPIRTSGINEQFF
TRBJ2-5,TRBV28,-,-,TGTGCCAGCAGTGTGCCGGGACTCCAAGAGACCCAGTACTTC,CASSVPGLQETQYF
TRBJ2-1,TRBV7-2,-,-,TGTGCCAGCAGCTTAGGGGGCGGGACCAATGAGCAGTTCTTC,CASSLGGGTNEQFF
TRBJ2-5,TRBV5-1,TRBD1,-,TGCGCCAGCAGCCCGCCGACAGGGGCCGGGGAAGAGACCCAGTACTTC,CASSPPTGAGEETQYF
TRBJ2-1,TRBV2,-,-,TGTGCCAGCAGTGAAGAAGGGGGCGGGGCCAATGAGCAGTTCTTC,CASSEEGGGANEQFF
TRBJ2-1,TRBV7-2,-,-,TGTGCCAGCAGCATATCCCAGGTTCAGTTCTTC,CASSISQVQFF
TRBJ2-7,TRBV7-2,TRBD1,-,TGTGCCAGCAGCCCGTTTAGGACAGGGGGCGCCTACGAGCAGTACTTC,CASSPFRTGGAYEQYF
TRBJ1-4,TRBV18,TRBD1,-,TGTGCCAGCTCACCCGGACAGGGGGCGGTTACTAATGAAAAACTGTTTTTT,CASSPGQGAVTNEKLFF
TRBJ2-5,TRBV19,TRBD2,-,TGTGCCAGTAGTTTCCCCGGGACTAGCGGGAGTGTGACCCAGTACTTC,CASSFPGTSGSVTQYF
TRBJ1-1,TRBV4-1,-,-,TGCGCCAGCAGCCACCTCGGGGTGCGAACTGAAGCTTTCTTT,CASSHLGVRTEAFF
TRBJ2-7,TRBV5-1,-,-,TGCGCCAGCAGCCGGGACAGCGGGCTCTACGAGCAGTACTTC,CASSRDSGLYEQYF
TRBJ1-1,TRBV6-1,-,-,TGTGCCAGCAGGCAGACAGAGAACACTGAAGCTTTCTTT,CASRQTENTEAFF
TRBJ1-2,TRBV5-1,-,-,TGCGCCAGCAGCTTGGCGGCAGGAAACAGCTATGGCTACACCTTC,CASSLAAGNSYGYTF
TRBJ2-7,TRBV7-8,-,-,TGTGCCAGCAGCTTCGTGAGGGGGGGCTACGAGCAGTACTTC,CASSFVRGGYEQYF
TRBJ2-7,TRBV28,TRBD1,-,TGTGCCAGCACTAAGGGGGCTTCCTACGAGCAGTACTTC,CASTKGASYEQYF
TRBJ2-7,TRBV19,-,-,TGTGCCAGTAGTATAGATCCCGGGGAAGCTGGCCTCTCCTACGAGCAGTACTTC,CASSIDPGEAGLSYEQYF
TRBJ2-5,TRBV2,-,few,TGTGCCAGCATGCAGAACGTCGCACAAGAGACCCAGTACTTC,CASMQNVAQETQYF
TRBJ1-2,TRBV7-2,-,-,TGTGCCAGCCGGCGAGGGGAGGACTATGGCTACACCTTC,CASRRGEDYGYTF
TRBJ2-5,TRBV11-2,TRBD2,-,TGTGCCAGCAGCCCCGGTGGTGCTAGCGGGAGTAGAGAGACCCAGTACTTC,CASSPGGASGSRETQYF
TRBJ1-5,TRBV13,TRBD1,few,TGTGCCAGCAGCTTAGGGACAGGGAGACGCAATCAGCCCCAGCATTTT,CASSLGTGRRNQPQHF
TRBJ2-2,TRBV7-2,TRBD2,-,TGTGCCAGCACCATACTAGCGGGAGCGAACACCGGGGAGCTGTTTTTT,CASTILAGANTGELFF
TRBJ2-1,TRBV7-8,TRBD2,once,TGTGCCAGCAGCACCGTCCTGGGACTAGCGGGACTGGGCGGGTCCTACAATGAGCAGTTCTTC,CASSTVLGLAGLGGSYNEQFF
TRBJ2-1,TRBV6-5,TRBD1,-,TGTGCCAGCAGTTACCTACAGGGGCGCGATGAGCAGTTCTTC,CASSYLQGRDEQFF
TRBJ2-7,TRBV11-3,TRBD2,-,TGTGCCAGCAGCCCAGGAACTAGCGCGAACGAGCAGTACTTC,CASSPGTSANEQYF
TRBJ2-2,TRBV7-3,-,-,TGTGCCAGCAGCTTATGGCAGGGGCAGGGCGGGGAGCTGTTTTTT,CASSLWQGQGGELFF
TRBJ2-1,TRBV9,TRBD2,-,TGTGCCAGCAGCGTAGACCCCCTGACTAGCGGGAGGGCGAGCTCCTACAATGAGCAGTTCTTC,CASSVDPLTSGRASSYNEQFF
TRBJ2-1,TRBV7-9,TRBD2,-,TGTGCCAGCAGCGTTAGCGGGAGACGCGACAATGAGCAGTTCTTC,CASSVSGRRDNEQFF
TRBJ2-3,TRBV6-5,-,-,TGTGCCAGCAGTTACCTCGGACTTTCCGTAAAAGATACGCAGTATTTT,CASSYLGLSVKDTQYF
TRBJ2-2,TRBV18,-,-,TGTGCCAGCTCACCCCGGAGGGCGGACACCGGGGAGCTGTTTTTT,CASSPRRADTGELFF
TRBJ2-1,TRBV4-2,-,-,TGTGCCAGCAGCGGGAGTAGCGGTTACAATGAGCAGTTCTTC,CASSGSSGYNEQFF
TRBJ2-7,TRBV4-3,TRBD2,-,TGCGCCAGCAGCCAGGAACTAGGGACTAGCGGGAGGAAGTACGAGCAGTACTTC,CASSQELGTSGRKYEQYF
TRBJ2-7,TRBV6-5,TRBD1,-,TGTGCCAGCAGTTTGACAGGGCTAAATACCTACGAGCAGTACTTC,CASSLTGLNTYEQYF
TRBJ2-3,TRBV27,TRBD1,-,TGTGCCAGCAGTTTTTCGGACAGGGATACGCAGTATTTT,CASSFSDRDTQYF
TRBJ2-2,TRBV5-5,-,-,TGTGCCAGCAGCTTGGGGAACAGGGCGTTGTTTTTT,CASSLGNRALFF
TRBJ2-7,TRBV14,TRBD2,-,TGTGCCAGCAGTCGTACTAGCGCCCCTCCCTACGAGCAGTACTTC,CASSRTSAPPYEQYF
TRBJ1-2,TRBV7-9,TRBD1,-,TGTGCCAGCAGCTTAGGGACAGGGGGTTTTTTCTATGGCTACACCTTC,CASSLGTGGFFYGYTF
TRBJ1-3,TRBV5-1,TRBD1,-,TGCGCCAGCAGCTTGGGTGGACAGGGCTTAAACACCATATATTTT,CASSLGGQGLNTIYF
TRBJ2-7,TRBV28,-,-,TGTGCCAGCAGTTTACCCGGTACCGCCTACGAGCAGTACTTC,CASSLPGTAYEQYF
TRBJ1-5,TRBV6-1,TRBD1,few,TGTGCCAGCAGTGAATTGGACAGGGTGAGCAATCAGCCCCAGCATTTT,CASSELDRVSNQPQHF
TRBJ2-1,TRBV11-3,TRBD2,-,TGTGCCAGCAGCTTAGTAGGCGCTAGCGGGAGCTCCTACAATGAGCAGTTCTTC,CASSLVGASGSSYNEQFF
TRBJ2-5,TRBV5-1,TRBD2,-,TGCGCCAGCAGCTTCCAGGGACTAGCGGGACGAGAGACCCAGTACTTC,CASSFQGLAGRETQYF
TRBJ1-1,TRBV5-1,-,-,TGCGCCAGCAGCGCGCGACAGGTTAACACTGAAGCTTTCTTT,CASSARQVNTEAFF
TRBJ2-1,TRBV9,TRBD2,-,TGTGCCAGCAGCATGAGCGGGAGCTCCTACAATGAGCAGTTCTTC,CASSMSGSSYNEQFF